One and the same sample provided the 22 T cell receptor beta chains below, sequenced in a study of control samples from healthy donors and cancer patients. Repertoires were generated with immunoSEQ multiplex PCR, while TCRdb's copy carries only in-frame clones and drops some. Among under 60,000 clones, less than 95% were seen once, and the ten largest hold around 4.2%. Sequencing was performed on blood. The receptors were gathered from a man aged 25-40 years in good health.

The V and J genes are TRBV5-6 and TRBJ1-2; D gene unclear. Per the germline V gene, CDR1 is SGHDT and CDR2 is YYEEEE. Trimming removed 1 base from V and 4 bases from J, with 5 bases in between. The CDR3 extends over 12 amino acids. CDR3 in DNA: TGTGCCAGCAGCTTGAAGAGCTATGGCTACACCTTC. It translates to CASSLKSYGYTF.

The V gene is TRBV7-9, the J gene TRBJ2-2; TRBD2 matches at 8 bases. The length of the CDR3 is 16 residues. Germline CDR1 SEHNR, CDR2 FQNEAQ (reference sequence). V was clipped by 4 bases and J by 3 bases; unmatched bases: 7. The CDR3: CASSYFRGGYTGELFF. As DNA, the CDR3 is TGTGCCAGCAGCTACTTTCGGGGGGGCTACACCGGGGAGCTGTTTTTT.

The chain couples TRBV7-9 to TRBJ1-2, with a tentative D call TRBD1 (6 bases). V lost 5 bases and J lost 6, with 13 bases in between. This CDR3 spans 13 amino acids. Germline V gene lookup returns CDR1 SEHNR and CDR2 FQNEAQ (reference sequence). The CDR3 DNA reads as TGTGCCAGCAGCGAACAGGGTGGGAATGGCTACACCTTC. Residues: CASSEQGGNGYTF.

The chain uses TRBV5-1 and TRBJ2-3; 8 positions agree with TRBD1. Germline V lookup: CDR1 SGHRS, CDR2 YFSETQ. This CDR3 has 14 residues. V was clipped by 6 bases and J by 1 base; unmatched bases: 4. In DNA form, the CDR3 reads TGCGCCAGCACCTCGGGACAGGGCACAGATACGCAGTATTTT. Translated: CASTSGQGTDTQYF.

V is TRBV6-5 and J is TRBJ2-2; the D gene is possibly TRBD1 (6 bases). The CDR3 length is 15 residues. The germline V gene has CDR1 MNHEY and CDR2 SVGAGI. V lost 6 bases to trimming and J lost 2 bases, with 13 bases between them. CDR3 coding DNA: TGTGCCAGCAGCACATCGGGACAAAACACCGGGGAGCTGTTTTTT. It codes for CASSTSGQNTGELFF.

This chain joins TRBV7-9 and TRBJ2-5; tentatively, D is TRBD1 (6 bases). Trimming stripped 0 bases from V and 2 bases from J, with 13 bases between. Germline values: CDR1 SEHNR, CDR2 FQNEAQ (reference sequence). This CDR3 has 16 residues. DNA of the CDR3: TGTGCCAGCAGCTTAGCGGGCAGGGGCCAACAAGAGACCCAGTACTTC. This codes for CASSLAGRGQQETQYF.

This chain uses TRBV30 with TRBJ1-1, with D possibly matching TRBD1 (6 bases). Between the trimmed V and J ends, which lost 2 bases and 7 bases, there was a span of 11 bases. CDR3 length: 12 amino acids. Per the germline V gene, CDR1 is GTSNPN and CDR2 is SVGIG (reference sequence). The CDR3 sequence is CAWSLGAGEAFF. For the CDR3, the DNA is TGTGCCTGGAGTTTGGGGGCGGGTGAAGCTTTCTTT.

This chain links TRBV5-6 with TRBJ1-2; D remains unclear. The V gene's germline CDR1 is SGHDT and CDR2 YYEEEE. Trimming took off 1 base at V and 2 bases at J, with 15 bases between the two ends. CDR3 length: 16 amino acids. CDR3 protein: CASSLIGSLSNYGYTF. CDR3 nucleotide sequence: TGTGCCAGCAGCTTGATCGGCAGCCTCAGCAACTATGGCTACACCTTC. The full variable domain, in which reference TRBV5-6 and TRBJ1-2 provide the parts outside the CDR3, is DAGVTQSPTHLIKTRGQQVTLRCSPKSGHDTVSWYQQALGQGPQFIFQYYEEEERQRGNFPDRFSGHQFPNYSSELNVNALLLGDSALYLCASSLIGSLSNYGYTFGSGTRLTVV.

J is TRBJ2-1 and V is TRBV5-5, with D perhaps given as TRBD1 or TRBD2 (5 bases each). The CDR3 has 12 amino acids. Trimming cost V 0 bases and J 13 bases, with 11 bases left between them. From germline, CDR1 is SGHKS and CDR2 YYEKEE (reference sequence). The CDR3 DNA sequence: TGTGCCAGCAGCTTGGTGGGTGGGGGTCAGTTCTTC. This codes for CASSLVGGGQFF.

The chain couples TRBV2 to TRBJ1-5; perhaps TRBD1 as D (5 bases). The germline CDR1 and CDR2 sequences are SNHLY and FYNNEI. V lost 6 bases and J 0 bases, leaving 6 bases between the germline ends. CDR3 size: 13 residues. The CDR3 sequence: CASRGDSNQPQHF. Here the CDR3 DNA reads TGTGCCAGCAGAGGGGATAGCAATCAGCCCCAGCATTTT.

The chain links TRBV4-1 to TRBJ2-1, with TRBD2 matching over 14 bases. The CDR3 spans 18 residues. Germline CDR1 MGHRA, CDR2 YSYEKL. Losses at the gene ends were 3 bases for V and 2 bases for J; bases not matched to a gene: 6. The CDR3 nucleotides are TGCGCCAGCAGCCAGAGGACTAGCGGGAGGACCGCCTACAATGAGCAGTTCTTC. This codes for CASSQRTSGRTAYNEQFF.

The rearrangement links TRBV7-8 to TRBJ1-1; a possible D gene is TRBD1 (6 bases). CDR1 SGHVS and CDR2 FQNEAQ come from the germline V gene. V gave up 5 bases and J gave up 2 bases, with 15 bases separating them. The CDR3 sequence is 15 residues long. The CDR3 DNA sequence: TGTGCCAGCAGCATTCTACAGGGAGGAAACACTGAAGCTTTCTTT. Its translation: CASSILQGGNTEAFF.

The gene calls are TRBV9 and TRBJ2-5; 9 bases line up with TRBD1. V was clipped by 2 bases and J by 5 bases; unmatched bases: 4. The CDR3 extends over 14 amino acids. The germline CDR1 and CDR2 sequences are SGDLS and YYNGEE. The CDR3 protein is CASSVFGTGETQYF. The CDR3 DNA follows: TGTGCCAGCAGCGTCTTTGGGACAGGGGAGACCCAGTACTTC.

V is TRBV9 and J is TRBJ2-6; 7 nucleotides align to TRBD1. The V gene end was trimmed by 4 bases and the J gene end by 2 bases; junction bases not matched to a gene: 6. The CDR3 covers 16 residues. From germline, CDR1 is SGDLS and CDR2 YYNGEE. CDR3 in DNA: TGTGCCAGCAGCTCAATTCAGGGGGCTGGGGCCAACGTCCTGACTTTC. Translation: CASSSIQGAGANVLTF.

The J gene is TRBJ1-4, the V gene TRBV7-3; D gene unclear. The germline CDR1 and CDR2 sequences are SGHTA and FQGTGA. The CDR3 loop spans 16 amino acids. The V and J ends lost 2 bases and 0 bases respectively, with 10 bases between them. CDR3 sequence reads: CASSLGQDSTNEKLFF. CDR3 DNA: TGTGCCAGCAGCTTAGGGCAGGATTCAACTAATGAAAAACTGTTTTTT.

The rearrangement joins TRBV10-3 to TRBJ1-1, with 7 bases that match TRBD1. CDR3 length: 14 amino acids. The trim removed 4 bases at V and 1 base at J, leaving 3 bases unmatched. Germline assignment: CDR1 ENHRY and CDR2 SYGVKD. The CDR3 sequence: CAISGGQRNTEAFF. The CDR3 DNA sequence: TGTGCCATCAGTGGGGGACAGAGGAACACTGAAGCTTTCTTT.

CDR3 protein: CASSQINTEAFF. CDR3 sequence (DNA): TGTGCCAGCTCACAGATTAACACTGAAGCTTTCTTT. This sequence joins TRBV14 and TRBJ1-1; no clear D gene. Between the trimmed V and J ends, which lost 8 bases and 2 bases, there was a span of 9 bases. Germline-derived CDR1 and CDR2 are SGHDN and FVKESK. CDR3 length: 12 residues.

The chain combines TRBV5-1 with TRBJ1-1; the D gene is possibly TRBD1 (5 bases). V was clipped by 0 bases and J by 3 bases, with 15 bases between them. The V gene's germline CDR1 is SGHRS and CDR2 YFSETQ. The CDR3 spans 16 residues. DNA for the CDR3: TGCGCCAGCAGCTTGGCAGGGCGGGAGAGGGACACTGAAGCTTTCTTT. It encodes CASSLAGRERDTEAFF.

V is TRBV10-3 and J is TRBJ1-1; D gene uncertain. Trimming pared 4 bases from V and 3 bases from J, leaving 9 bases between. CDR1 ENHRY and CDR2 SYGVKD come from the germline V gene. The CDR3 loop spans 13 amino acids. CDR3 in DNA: TGTGCCATCAGTGTATCGGGAGACACTGAAGCTTTCTTT. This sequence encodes CAISVSGDTEAFF.

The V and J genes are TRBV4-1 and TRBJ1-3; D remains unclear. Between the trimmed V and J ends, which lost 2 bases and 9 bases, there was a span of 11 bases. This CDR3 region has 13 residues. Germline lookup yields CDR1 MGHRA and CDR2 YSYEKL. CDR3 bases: TGCGCCAGCAGCCAAACCGGAGGGCCCACCATATATTTT. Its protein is CASSQTGGPTIYF.

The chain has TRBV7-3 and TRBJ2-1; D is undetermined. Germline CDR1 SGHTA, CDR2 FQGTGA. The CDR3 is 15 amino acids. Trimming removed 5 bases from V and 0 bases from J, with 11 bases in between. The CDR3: CASSLTVGSYNEQFF. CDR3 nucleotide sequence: TGTGCCAGCAGCCTTACAGTAGGCTCCTACAATGAGCAGTTCTTC.

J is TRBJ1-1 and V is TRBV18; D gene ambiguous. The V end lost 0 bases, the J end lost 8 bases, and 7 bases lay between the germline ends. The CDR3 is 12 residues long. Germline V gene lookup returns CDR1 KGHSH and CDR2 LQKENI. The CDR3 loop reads CASSPPSGEAFF. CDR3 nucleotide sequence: TGTGCCAGCTCACCACCGTCAGGAGAAGCTTTCTTT. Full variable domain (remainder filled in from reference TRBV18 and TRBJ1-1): NAGVMQNPRHLVRRRGQEARLRCSPMKGHSHVYWYRQLPEEGLKFMVYLQKENIIDESGMPKERFSAEFPKEGPSILRIQQVVRGDSAAYFCASSPPSGEAFFGQGTRLTVV.